A selection of T cell receptor beta chains follows, all from one sample in a study of neurological immune-mediated disorders. TCRdb re-called the 5' RACE reads through MiXCR, storing one row per CDR3 protein. The sample shows over 50,000 distinct CDR3 sequences, roughly 5.6% of them seen only once. Sequenced sample: PBMCs. The receptors stem from a human donor with multiple sclerosis. The donor label of this sample is uncertain. Each CDR3 is given with its conserved first and last residue. Fields, in order: V gene, clone size, CDR3 length, D gene, J gene, CDR3 DNA, CDR3 protein. A D gene is named only where the DNA matches it firmly. The size of a clone is reported for some rows only, either as once, few or many, or as a class for expanded clones.

>TRBV6-2/TRBV6-3|many|13|TRBD1|TRBJ2-1
TGTGCCAGCAGTAGGACAGGGCACAATGAGCAGTTCTTC
CASSRTGHNEQFF
>TRBV20-1|many|14|TRBD2|TRBJ2-1
TGCAGTGCTGACCTTGCGGGGGCCTACAATGAGCAGTTCTTC
CSADLAGAYNEQFF
>TRBV5-1|many|15|TRBD1|TRBJ2-7
TGCGCCAGCAGTTCGTGGAGGCAGGGGGCCTACGAGCAGTACTTC
CASSSWRQGAYEQYF
>TRBV29-1|many|11|TRBD1|TRBJ2-1
TGCGGGGGACAGTATTACAATGAGCAGTTCTTC
CGGQYYNEQFF
>TRBV18|many|14|-|TRBJ1-2
TGTGCCAGCTCAGGGGAGACGGATTACTATGGCTACACCTTC
CASSGETDYYGYTF
>TRBV7-8|many|16|TRBD2|TRBJ2-3
TGTGCCAGCAGCCCCACCGGGGGGGCTGTCACAGATACGCAGTATTTT
CASSPTGGAVTDTQYF
>TRBV5-1|many|16|TRBD1|TRBJ2-2
TGCGCCAGCAGTCCGCCGGGACAGGGTAACACCGGGGAGCTGTTTTTT
CASSPPGQGNTGELFF
>TRBV11-2|many|14|TRBD1|TRBJ1-5
TGTGCCAGCAGCTCGGGACAGGGAGGCCAGCCCCAGCATTTT
CASSSGQGGQPQHF
>TRBV6-6|many|14|-|TRBJ1-2
TGTGCCAGCAGACCACAGGTTGGGGTTGGAGGCTACACCTTC
CASRPQVGVGGYTF
>TRBV5-1|many|16|-|TRBJ1-6
TGCGCCAGCAGCTCGAATCCGACAGGTTTGAATTCACCCCTCCACTTT
CASSSNPTGLNSPLHF
>TRBV3-1|many|17|TRBD2|TRBJ2-7
TGTGCCAGCAGCCAAGATTGGGGACTAGCGGTGGGTGTCGAGCAGTACTTC
CASSQDWGLAVGVEQYF
>TRBV4-1|-|14|-|TRBJ2-7
TGCGCCAGCAGCCCCACGGCCAGGAGGGACGAGCAGTACTTC
CASSPTARRDEQYF
>TRBV2|many|12|TRBD1|TRBJ1-1
TGTGCCAGTGACAGGGCGAACACTGAAGCTTTCTTT
CASDRANTEAFF
>TRBV9|many|16|TRBD1|TRBJ1-1
TGTGCCAGCAGCCCACTAGGGGACAGGTTGAACACTGAAGCTTTCTTT
CASSPLGDRLNTEAFF